Presented here are 2 T cell receptor beta chains from one specimen sequenced in a study of cytomegalovirus exposure and HLA in healthy donors. The primer mix had 60 Vbeta and 13 Jbeta primers. The data were produced by immunoSEQ multiplex PCR, yet TCRdb's version contains in-frame clones alone and is incomplete. There are under 75,000 clones in the sample, with 2.4% held by the top ten. Material for sequencing was PBMCs. The receptors stem from a female donor in good health and CMV-seropositive.

In DNA form, the CDR3 reads TGTGCCAGCAGCTTAGGACAGGGGTGGGTCTACGAGCAGTACTTC. Protein product: CASSLGQGWVYEQYF. The chain uses TRBV7-9 and TRBJ2-7; 8 bases map to TRBD1. The trim removed 1 base at V and 3 bases at J, leaving 5 bases unmatched. In germline, CDR1 is SEHNR, CDR2 FQNEAQ (reference sequence). The CDR3 sequence is 15 residues long.

The gene calls are TRBV6-5 and TRBJ2-2, with a possible D match to TRBD2 (6 bases). V lost 7 bases to trimming and J lost 6 bases, with 15 bases between them. This CDR3 comprises 14 residues. Looked up from germline, CDR1 is MNHEY and CDR2 is SVGAGI. The CDR3 nucleotides read TGTGCCAGCACTAGGGACTCCAGCCCCGGGGAGCTGTTTTTT. Translation: CASTRDSSPGELFF.